This T cell receptor beta chain was found in a study of pediatric ulcerative colitis. Trimming removed 3 bases at V and 9 bases at J, with 12 bases between. Germline V gene data show CDR1 as SEHNR and CDR2 as FQNEAQ (reference sequence). CDR3 size: 12 residues. Repertoires were generated with immunoSEQ multiplex PCR, while TCRdb's copy carries only in-frame clones and drops some. This sample yields roughly 14,000 clones, of which approximately 90% are seen a single time; 0.8% to 1% belongs to the top ten. The origin of this receptor is a boy aged 5-17 years with moderate ulcerative colitis. The material sequenced was blood. This chain links TRBV7-9 with TRBJ2-7; D is possibly TRBD2 (6 bases). This CDR3 reads CASSLADGRQYF. The CDR3 DNA follows: TGTGCCAGCAGCTTGGCGGACGGGAGGCAGTACTTC.